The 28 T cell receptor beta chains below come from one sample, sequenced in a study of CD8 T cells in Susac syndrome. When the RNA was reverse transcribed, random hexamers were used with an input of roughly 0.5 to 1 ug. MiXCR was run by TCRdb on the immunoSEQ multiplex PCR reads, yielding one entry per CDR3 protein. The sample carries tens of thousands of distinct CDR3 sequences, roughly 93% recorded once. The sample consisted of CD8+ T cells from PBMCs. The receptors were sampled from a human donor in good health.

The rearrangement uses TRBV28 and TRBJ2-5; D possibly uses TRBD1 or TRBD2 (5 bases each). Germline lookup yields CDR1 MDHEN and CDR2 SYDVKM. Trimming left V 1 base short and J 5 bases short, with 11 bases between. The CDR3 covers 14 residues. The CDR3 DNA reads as TGTGCCAGCAGTTTATCTGACAGAGGGGAGACCCAGTACTTC. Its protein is CASSLSDRGETQYF.

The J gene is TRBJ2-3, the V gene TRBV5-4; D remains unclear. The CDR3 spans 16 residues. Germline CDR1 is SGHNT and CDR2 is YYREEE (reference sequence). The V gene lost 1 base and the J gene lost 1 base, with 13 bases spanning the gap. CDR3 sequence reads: CASSLNSPGRTDTQYF. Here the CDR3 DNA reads TGTGCCAGCAGCTTGAACAGCCCCGGACGCACAGATACGCAGTATTTT.

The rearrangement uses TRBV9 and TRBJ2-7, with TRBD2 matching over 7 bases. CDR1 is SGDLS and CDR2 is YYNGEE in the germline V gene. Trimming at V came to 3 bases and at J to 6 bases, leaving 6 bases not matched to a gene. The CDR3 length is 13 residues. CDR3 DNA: TGTGCCAGCAGCGGCGGGGGAGGGAGCGAGCAGTACTTC. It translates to CASSGGGGSEQYF.

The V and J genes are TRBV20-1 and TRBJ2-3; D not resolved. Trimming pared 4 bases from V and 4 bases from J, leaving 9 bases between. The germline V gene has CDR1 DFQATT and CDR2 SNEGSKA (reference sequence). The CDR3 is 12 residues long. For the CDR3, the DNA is TGCAGTGCTACTGGCTTTCCAGATACGCAGTATTTT. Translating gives CSATGFPDTQYF.

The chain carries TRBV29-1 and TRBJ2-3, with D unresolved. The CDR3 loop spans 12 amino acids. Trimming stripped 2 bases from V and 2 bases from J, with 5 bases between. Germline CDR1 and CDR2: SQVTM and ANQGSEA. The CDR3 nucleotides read TGCAGCGTTGAACCCCTCACAGATACGCAGTATTTT. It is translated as CSVEPLTDTQYF.

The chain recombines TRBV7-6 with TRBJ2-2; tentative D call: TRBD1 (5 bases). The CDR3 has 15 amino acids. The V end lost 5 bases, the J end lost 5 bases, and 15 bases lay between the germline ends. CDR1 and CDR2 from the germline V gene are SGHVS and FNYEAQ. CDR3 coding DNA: TGTGCCAGCAGCCCTGGCGGACACCTAACCGGGGAGCTGTTTTTT. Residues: CASSPGGHLTGELFF.

CDR3 in amino acids: CASSTGQYSNQPQHF. The CDR3 DNA reads TGTGCCAGCAGTACGGGACAGTATAGCAATCAGCCCCAGCATTTT. The V call is TRBV28, the J call TRBJ1-5; 7 nucleotides agree with TRBD1. This CDR3 region has 15 residues. The V gene's germline CDR1 is MDHEN and CDR2 SYDVKM. Trimming cost V 5 bases and J 0 bases; bases outside gene matches: 4.

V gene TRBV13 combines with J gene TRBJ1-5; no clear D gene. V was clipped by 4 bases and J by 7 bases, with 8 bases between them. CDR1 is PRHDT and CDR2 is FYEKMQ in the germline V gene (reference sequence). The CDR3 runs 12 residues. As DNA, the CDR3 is TGTGCCAGCAGCTCGGGAGGGCAGCCCCAGCATTTT. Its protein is CASSSGGQPQHF.

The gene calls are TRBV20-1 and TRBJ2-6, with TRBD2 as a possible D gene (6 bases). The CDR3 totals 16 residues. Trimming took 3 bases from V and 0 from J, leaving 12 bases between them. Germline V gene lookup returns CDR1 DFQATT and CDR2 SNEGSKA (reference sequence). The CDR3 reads CSASSGPPSGANVLTF. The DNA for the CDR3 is TGCAGTGCTAGTAGCGGCCCACCCTCTGGGGCCAACGTCCTGACTTTC.

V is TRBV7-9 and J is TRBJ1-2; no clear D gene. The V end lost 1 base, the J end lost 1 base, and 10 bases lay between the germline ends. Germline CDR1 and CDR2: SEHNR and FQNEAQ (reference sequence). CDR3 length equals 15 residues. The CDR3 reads CASSLEGRRNYGYTF. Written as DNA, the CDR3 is TGTGCCAGCAGCTTAGAGGGCAGGCGTAACTATGGCTACACCTTC.

The CDR3 DNA follows: TGCAGCGTTTCCGGGACAGGAGGCTACGAGCAGTACTTC. It codes for CSVSGTGGYEQYF. The rearrangement joins TRBV29-1 to TRBJ2-7; 8 bases are a match to TRBD1. CDR1 SQVTM and CDR2 ANQGSEA come from the germline V gene. V was pared by 5 bases and J by 3 bases, with 6 bases of the junction left unmatched. The CDR3 is 13 residues long.

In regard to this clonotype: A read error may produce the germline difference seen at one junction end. The CDR3: CAIRQGSHEQYF. The CDR3 region has the DNA TGTGCCATTCGACAGGGCTCCCACGAGCAGTACTTC. The J gene is TRBJ2-7, the V gene TRBV12-3 or TRBV12-4, with 7 bases matching TRBD1. The CDR3 has 12 amino acids.

The CDR3 sequence is CSARGDYEQYF. CDR3 in DNA: TGCAGTGCTAGAGGGGACTACGAGCAGTACTTC. The chain links TRBV20-1 to TRBJ2-7; no clear D. This CDR3 contains 11 residues. V was clipped by 1 base and J by 3 bases, with 4 bases between them. Per germline, CDR1 DFQATT and CDR2 SNEGSKA (reference sequence).

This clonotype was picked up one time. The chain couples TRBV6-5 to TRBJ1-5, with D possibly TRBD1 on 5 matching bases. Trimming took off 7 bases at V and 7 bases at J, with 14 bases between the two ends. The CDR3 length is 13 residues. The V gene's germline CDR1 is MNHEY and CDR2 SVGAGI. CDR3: CASTTGGAQPQHF. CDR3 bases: TGTGCCAGCACCACCGGGGGTGCCCAGCCCCAGCATTTT.

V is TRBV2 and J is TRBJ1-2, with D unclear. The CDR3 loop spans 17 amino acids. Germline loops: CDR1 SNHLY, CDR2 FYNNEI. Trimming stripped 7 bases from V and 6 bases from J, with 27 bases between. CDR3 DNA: TGTGCCAGCATCAGCAGTCGTATAGGCAGGTGGGAGAATGGCTACACCTTC. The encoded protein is CASISSRIGRWENGYTF. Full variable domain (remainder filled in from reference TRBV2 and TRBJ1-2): EPEVTQTPSHQVTQMGQEVILRCVPISNHLYFYWYRQILGQKVEFLVSFYNNEISEKSEIFDDQFSVERPDGSNFTLKIRSTKLEDSAMYFCASISSRIGRWENGYTFGSGTRLTVV.

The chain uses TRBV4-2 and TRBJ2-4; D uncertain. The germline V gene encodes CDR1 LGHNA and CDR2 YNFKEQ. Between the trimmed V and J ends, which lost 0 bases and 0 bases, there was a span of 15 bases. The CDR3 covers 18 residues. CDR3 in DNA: TGTGCCAGCAGCCAAGAAGGCGTCCCGGCGCTAGCCAAAAACATTCAGTACTTC. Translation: CASSQEGVPALAKNIQYF.

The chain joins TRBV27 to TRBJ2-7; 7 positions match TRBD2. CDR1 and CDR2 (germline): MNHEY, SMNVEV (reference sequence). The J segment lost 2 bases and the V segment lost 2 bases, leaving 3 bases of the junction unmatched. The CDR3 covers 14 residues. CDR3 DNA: TGTGCCAGCAGTTTAACTAGCGTTGCCTACGAGCAGTACTTC. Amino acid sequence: CASSLTSVAYEQYF.

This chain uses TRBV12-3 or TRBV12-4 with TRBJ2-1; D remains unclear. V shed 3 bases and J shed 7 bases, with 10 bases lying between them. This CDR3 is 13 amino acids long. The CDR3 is CASSLGLGNEQFF. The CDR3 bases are TGTGCCAGCAGTTTGGGCCTAGGAAATGAGCAGTTCTTC.

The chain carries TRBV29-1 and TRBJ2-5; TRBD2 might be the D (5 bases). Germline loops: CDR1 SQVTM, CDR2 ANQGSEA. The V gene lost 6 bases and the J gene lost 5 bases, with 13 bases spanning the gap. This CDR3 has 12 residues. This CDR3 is CSVRGFGETQYF. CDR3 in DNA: TGCAGCGTGAGAGGGTTCGGGGAGACCCAGTACTTC.

The CDR3 bases are TGTGCCAGCAGCGTTAGCGGGAGTGTGACCGGGGAGCTGTTTTTT. It translates to CASSVSGSVTGELFF. The chain is built from TRBV9 and TRBJ2-2, with 9 positions matching TRBD2. Germline V CDR1 and CDR2: SGDLS, YYNGEE. Losses at the gene ends were 2 bases for V and 5 bases for J; bases not matched to a gene: 4. CDR3 length: 15 amino acids.

CDR3 nucleotide sequence: TGTGCCAGCCGGGACCCGTACCACGAGCAGTACTTC. Amino acid sequence: CASRDPYHEQYF. This chain links TRBV6-1 with TRBJ2-7; D could derive from TRBD1 or TRBD2 (5 bases each). Trimming removed 8 bases from V and 5 bases from J, with 13 bases in between. CDR3 length: 12 residues. CDR1 is MNHNS, CDR2 SASEGT, per germline.

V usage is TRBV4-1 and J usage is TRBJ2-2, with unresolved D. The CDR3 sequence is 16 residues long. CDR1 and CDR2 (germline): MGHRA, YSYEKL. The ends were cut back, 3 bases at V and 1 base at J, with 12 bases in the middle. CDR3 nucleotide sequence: TGCGCCAGCAGCCATAAGGACGGCGGGAACACCGGGGAGCTGTTTTTT. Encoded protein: CASSHKDGGNTGELFF.

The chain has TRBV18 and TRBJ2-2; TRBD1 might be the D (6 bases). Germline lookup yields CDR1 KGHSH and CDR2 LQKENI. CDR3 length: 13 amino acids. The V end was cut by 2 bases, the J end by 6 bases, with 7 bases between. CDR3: CASSPYRAGELFF. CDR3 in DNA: TGTGCCAGCTCACCATACAGGGCCGGGGAGCTGTTTTTT.

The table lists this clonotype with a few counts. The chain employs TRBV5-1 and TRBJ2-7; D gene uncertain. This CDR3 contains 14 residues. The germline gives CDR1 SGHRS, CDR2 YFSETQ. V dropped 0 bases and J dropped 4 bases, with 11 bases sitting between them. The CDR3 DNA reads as TGCGCCAGCAGCTTGGATGGGGTCGGGTACGAGCAGTACTTC. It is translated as CASSLDGVGYEQYF.

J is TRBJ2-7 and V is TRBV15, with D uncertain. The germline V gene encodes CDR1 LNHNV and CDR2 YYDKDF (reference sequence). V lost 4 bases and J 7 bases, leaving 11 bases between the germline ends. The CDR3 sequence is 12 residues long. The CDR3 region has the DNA TGTGCCACCAGCACCTCGGCTTTGGAGCAGTACTTC. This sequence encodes CATSTSALEQYF.

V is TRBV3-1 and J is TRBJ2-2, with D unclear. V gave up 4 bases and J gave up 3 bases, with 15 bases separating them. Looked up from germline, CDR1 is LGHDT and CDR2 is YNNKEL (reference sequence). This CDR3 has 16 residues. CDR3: CASSPGDAAYTGELFF. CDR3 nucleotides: TGTGCCAGCAGCCCAGGAGACGCGGCGTACACCGGGGAGCTGTTTTTT. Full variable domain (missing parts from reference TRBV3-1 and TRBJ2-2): DTAVSQTPKYLVTQMGNDKSIKCEQNLGHDTMYWYKQDSKKFLKIMFSYNNKELIINETVPNRFSPKSPDKAHLNLHINSLELGDSAVYFCASSPGDAAYTGELFFGEGSRLTVL.

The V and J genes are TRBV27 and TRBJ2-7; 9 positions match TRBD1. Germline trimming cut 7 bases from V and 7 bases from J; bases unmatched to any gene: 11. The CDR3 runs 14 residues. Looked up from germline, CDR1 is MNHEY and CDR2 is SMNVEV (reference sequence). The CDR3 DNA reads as TGTGCCAGCAATACCCGGGACAGGGACGGTGAGCAGTACTTC. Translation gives CASNTRDRDGEQYF.

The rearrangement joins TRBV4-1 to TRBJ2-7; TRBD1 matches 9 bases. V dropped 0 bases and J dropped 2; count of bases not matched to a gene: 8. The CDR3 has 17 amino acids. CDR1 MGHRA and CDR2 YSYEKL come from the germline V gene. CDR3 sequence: CASSQEGKGQGTYEQYF. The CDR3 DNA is TGCGCCAGCAGCCAAGAAGGGAAGGGACAGGGAACCTACGAGCAGTACTTC.